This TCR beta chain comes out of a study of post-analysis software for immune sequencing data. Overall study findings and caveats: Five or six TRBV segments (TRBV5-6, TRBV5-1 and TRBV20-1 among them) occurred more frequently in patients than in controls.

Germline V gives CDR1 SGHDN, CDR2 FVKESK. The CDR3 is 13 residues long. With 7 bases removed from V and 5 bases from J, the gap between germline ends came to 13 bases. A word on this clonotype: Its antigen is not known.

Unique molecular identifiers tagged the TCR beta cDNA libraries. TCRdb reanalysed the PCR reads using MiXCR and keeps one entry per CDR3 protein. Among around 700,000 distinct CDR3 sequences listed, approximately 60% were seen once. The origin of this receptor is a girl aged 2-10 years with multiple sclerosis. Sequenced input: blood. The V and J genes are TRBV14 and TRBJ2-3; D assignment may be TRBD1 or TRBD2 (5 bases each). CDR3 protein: CASNVAGRDTQYF. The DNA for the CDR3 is TGTGCCAGCAACGTCGCAGGGAGAGATACGCAGTATTTT.